The 17 T cell receptor beta chains given below trace back to one sample, sequenced in a study of CD8 T cells in Susac syndrome. Reverse transcription used roughly 0.45 to 1 ug RNA and random hexamers. MiXCR, run by TCRdb on the immunoSEQ multiplex PCR reads, gives a single entry per CDR3 protein. The sample shows 150,000 to 200,000 distinct CDR3 sequences, around 94% of them seen only once. The sequencing input was CD4+ T cells from PBMCs. Receptors were obtained from a human donor with Susac syndrome.

The chain combines TRBV3-1 with TRBJ2-3, with D uncertain. The CDR3 is 15 residues long. Germline V gives CDR1 LGHDT, CDR2 YNNKEL (reference sequence). Trimming shortened V by 0 bases and J by 3 bases, and 10 bases separated the two germline ends. CDR3 sequence (DNA): TGTGCCAGCAGCCAAGACGGAAAAGGGACAGATACGCAGTATTTT. This encodes CASSQDGKGTDTQYF.

This chain joins TRBV7-9 and TRBJ2-7; D call uncertain. V was cut by 1 base and J by 5 bases, with 9 bases left in between. Germline CDR1 and CDR2: SEHNR and FQNEAQ (reference sequence). CDR3 length: 13 amino acids. The CDR3 coding sequence is TGTGCCAGCAGCTTAGGCAGTTCCCACGAGCAGTACTTC. Translated: CASSLGSSHEQYF.

This chain connects TRBV4-2 to TRBJ2-1; no reliable D call. Per the germline V gene, CDR1 is LGHNA and CDR2 is YNFKEQ. The CDR3 runs 11 residues. The V gene lost 0 bases and the J gene lost 12 bases, with 6 bases spanning the gap. CDR3 protein: CASSQDNTQFF. The CDR3 region has the DNA TGTGCCAGCAGCCAAGATAATACGCAGTTCTTC.

This clonotype was detected once. The chain couples TRBV6-2 or TRBV6-3 to TRBJ2-4; perhaps TRBD1 as D (5 bases). V dropped 6 bases and J dropped 8 bases, with 17 bases sitting between them. The CDR3 sequence is 14 residues long. CDR1 is MNHEY, CDR2 SVGEGT, per germline. The CDR3 DNA is TGTGCCAGCAGGCGAGCCCAGGGTTGGGACATTCAGTACTTC. The encoded protein is CASRRAQGWDIQYF.

The CDR3 DNA sequence: TGTGCCTGGTCGGGACTAGCAGGGTACAATGAGCAGTTCTTC. Encoded protein: CAWSGLAGYNEQFF. The chain combines TRBV30 with TRBJ2-1, with TRBD2 matching over 9 bases. This CDR3 is 14 amino acids long. CDR1 is GTSNPN and CDR2 is SVGIG in the germline V gene (reference sequence). The V gene end was trimmed by 5 bases and the J gene end by 4 bases; junction bases not matched to a gene: 6.

The gene calls are TRBV19 and TRBJ1-4; D remains unclear. Trimming shortened V by 5 bases and J by 0 bases, and 19 bases separated the two germline ends. In germline, CDR1 is LNHDA, CDR2 SQIVND (reference sequence). CDR3 length: 18 residues. CDR3 nucleotides: TGTGCCAGTAGTCCCGAATTAGTCGGCCGCGCAACTAATGAAAAACTGTTTTTT. Its translation is CASSPELVGRATNEKLFF.

The V call is TRBV10-3, the J call TRBJ2-5; D might be TRBD1 (6 bases). Trimming pared 5 bases from V and 3 bases from J, leaving 10 bases between. The CDR3 consists of 13 residues. Germline CDR1 ENHRY, CDR2 SYGVKD. The CDR3 reads CAISTQGKETQYF. The CDR3 bases are TGTGCCATCAGTACTCAGGGGAAAGAGACCCAGTACTTC.

This clonotype was found once. The chain has TRBV5-1 and TRBJ1-1; the match to TRBD1 covers 7 bases. Unmatched junction bases numbered 8, after V lost 4 bases and J lost 5 bases. CDR1 and CDR2 from the germline V gene are SGHRS and YFSETQ. CDR3 length: 14 amino acids. The CDR3 DNA follows: TGCGCCAGCAGCCGAAACGCAGGGGGAACTGAAGCTTTCTTT. Protein: CASSRNAGGTEAFF. The whole variable domain, filled in from reference TRBV5-1 and TRBJ1-1, reads KAGVTQTPRYLIKTRGQQVTLSCSPISGHRSVSWYQQTPGQGLQFLFEYFSETQRNKGNFPGRFSGRQFSNSRSEMNVSTLELGDSALYLCASSRNAGGTEAFFGQGTRLTVV.

The chain links TRBV7-2 to TRBJ1-2, with 7 positions matching TRBD1. Germline-derived CDR1 and CDR2 are SGHTA and FQGNSA. The CDR3 totals 17 residues. V was clipped by 2 bases and J by 4 bases; unmatched bases: 13. CDR3 loop: CASSLKPRDSDSYGYTF. In nucleotides, the CDR3 is TGTGCCAGCAGCTTAAAGCCTCGGGACAGCGATAGCTATGGCTACACCTTC.

V usage is TRBV29-1 and J usage is TRBJ2-1, with D perhaps TRBD1 (6 bases). The V gene lost 3 bases and the J gene lost 7 bases, with 13 bases spanning the gap. CDR3 length: 13 residues. Per germline, CDR1 SQVTM and CDR2 ANQGSEA. The CDR3 here is CSVDPGVENEQFF. CDR3 in DNA: TGCAGCGTTGACCCAGGGGTTGAGAATGAGCAGTTCTTC.

The chain joins TRBV10-2 to TRBJ1-3; D is undetermined. V was pared by 0 bases and J by 6 bases, with 3 bases between. The germline CDR1 and CDR2 sequences are WSHSY and SAAADI. The CDR3 loop spans 12 amino acids. CDR3 amino acids: CASSESENTIYF. The CDR3 DNA reads TGCGCCAGCAGTGAGTCAGAAAACACCATATATTTT.

The genes are TRBV5-1 and TRBJ2-1; 7 nucleotides match TRBD1. Germline V gene lookup returns CDR1 SGHRS and CDR2 YFSETQ. The CDR3 has 16 residues. Trimming removed 4 bases from V and 4 bases from J; junction bases left unmatched: 11. CDR3 bases: TGCGCCAGCAGCCGCAACGGACAGGAGTCTTACAATGAGCAGTTCTTC. It is translated as CASSRNGQESYNEQFF.

The genes are TRBV2 and TRBJ1-1, with D uncertain. Between the trimmed V and J ends, which lost 7 bases and 0 bases, there was a span of 3 bases. Per the germline V gene, CDR1 is SNHLY and CDR2 is FYNNEI. The CDR3 loop spans 11 amino acids. CDR3 in DNA: TGTGCCAGCACTTTGAACACTGAAGCTTTCTTT. The encoded protein is CASTLNTEAFF.

The rearrangement links TRBV7-3 to TRBJ2-7, with 9 nucleotides matching TRBD1. This CDR3 is 14 amino acids long. Germline V gene sequence: CDR1 SGHTA, CDR2 FQGTGA. V lost 2 bases and J lost 6; bases outside the gene matches: 5. Here the CDR3 reads CASSLGVTGGEQYF. CDR3 sequence (DNA): TGTGCCAGCAGCTTAGGGGTGACAGGGGGCGAGCAGTACTTC.

J is TRBJ1-5 and V is TRBV2; D unresolved. CDR1 is SNHLY and CDR2 is FYNNEI in the germline V gene. CDR3 length equals 13 residues. Trimming removed 2 bases at V and 3 bases at J, with 5 bases between. The CDR3 protein is CASSEQHNQPQHF. The CDR3 coding sequence is TGTGCCAGCAGTGAACAGCACAATCAGCCCCAGCATTTT.

This sequence joins TRBV12-3 or TRBV12-4 and TRBJ1-6; 8 positions match TRBD1. V trimming: 5 bases; J trimming: 7 bases; junction bases outside the gene matches: 10. The CDR3 has 16 amino acids. Here the CDR3 DNA reads TGTGCCAGCAGTCCACAGGGGGGGCGGTTAAATTCACCCCTCCACTTT. Amino acids: CASSPQGGRLNSPLHF.

The chain is built from TRBV5-1 and TRBJ1-4; D not resolved. V lost 5 bases and J 7 bases, leaving 21 bases between the germline ends. CDR3 size: 16 residues. Germline V CDR1 and CDR2: SGHRS, YFSETQ. The CDR3 sequence is CASSLDGGTVPEKLFF. The CDR3 DNA is TGCGCCAGCAGTCTGGACGGCGGAACTGTACCTGAAAAACTGTTTTTT. The complete variable domain, with remaining parts taken from reference TRBV5-1 and TRBJ1-4, reads KAGVTQTPRYLIKTRGQQVTLSCSPISGHRSVSWYQQTPGQGLQFLFEYFSETQRNKGNFPGRFSGRQFSNSRSEMNVSTLELGDSALYLCASSLDGGTVPEKLFFGSGTQLSVL.